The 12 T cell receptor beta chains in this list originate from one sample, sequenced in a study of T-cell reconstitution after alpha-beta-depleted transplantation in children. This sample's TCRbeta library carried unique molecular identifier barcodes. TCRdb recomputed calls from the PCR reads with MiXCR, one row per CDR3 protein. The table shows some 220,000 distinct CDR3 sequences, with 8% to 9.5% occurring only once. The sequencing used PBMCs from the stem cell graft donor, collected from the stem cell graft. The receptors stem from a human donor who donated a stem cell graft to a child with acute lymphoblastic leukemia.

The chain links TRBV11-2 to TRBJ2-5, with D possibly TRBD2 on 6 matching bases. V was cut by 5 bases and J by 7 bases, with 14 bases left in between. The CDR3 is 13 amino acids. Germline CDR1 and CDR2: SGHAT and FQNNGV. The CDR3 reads CASSITGTGTQYF. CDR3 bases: TGTGCCAGCAGCATAACGGGGACTGGGACCCAGTACTTC.

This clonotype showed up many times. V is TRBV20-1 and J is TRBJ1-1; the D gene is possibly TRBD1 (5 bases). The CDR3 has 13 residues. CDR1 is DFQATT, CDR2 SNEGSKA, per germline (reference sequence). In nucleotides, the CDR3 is TGCAGCCTAGGTTGGGGCAAGCACACTGAAGCTTTCTTT. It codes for CSLGWGKHTEAFF.

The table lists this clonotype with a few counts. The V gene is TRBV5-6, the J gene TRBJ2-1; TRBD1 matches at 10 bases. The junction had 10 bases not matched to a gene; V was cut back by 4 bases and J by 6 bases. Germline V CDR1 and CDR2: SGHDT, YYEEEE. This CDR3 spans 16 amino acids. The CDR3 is CASSRPIGQGVNEQFF. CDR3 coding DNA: TGTGCCAGCAGCCGACCCATTGGACAGGGGGTCAATGAGCAGTTCTTC. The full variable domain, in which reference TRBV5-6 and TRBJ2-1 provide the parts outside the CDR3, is DAGVTQSPTHLIKTRGQQVTLRCSPKSGHDTVSWYQQALGQGPQFIFQYYEEEERQRGNFPDRFSGHQFPNYSSELNVNALLLGDSALYLCASSRPIGQGVNEQFFGPGTRLTVL.

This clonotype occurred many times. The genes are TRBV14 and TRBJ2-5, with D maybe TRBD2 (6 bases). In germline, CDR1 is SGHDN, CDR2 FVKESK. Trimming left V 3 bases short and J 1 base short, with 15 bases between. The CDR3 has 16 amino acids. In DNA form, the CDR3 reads TGTGCCAGCAGCCATCGGCGGGGCACTCTCCAAGAGACCCAGTACTTC. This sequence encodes CASSHRRGTLQETQYF.

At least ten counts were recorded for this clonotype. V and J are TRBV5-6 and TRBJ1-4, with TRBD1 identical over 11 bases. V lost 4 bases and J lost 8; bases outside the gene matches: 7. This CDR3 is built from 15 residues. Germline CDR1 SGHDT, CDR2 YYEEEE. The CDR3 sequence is CASSTKDRGQEKLFF. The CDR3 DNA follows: TGTGCCAGCAGCACTAAGGACAGGGGGCAGGAAAAACTGTTTTTT.

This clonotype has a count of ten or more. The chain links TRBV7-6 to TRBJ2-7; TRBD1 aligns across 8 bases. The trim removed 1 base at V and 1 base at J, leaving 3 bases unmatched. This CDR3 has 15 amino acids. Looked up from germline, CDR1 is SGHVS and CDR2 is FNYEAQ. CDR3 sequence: CASSLGTGLSYEQYF. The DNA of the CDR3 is TGTGCCAGCAGCTTAGGGACAGGGTTATCCTACGAGCAGTACTTC.

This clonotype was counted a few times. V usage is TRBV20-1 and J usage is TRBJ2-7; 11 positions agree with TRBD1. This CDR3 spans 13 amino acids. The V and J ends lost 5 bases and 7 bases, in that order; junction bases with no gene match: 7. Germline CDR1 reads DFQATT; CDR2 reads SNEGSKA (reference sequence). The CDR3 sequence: CSAEDRGLEEQYF. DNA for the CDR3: TGCAGTGCTGAGGACAGGGGGCTGGAAGAGCAGTACTTC.

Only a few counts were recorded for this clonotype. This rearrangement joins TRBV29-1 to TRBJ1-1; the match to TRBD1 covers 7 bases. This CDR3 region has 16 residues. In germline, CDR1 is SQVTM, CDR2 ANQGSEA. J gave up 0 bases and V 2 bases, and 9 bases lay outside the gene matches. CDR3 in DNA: TGCAGCGTTGAATTAGGTGAGGGGGCCATGAACACTGAAGCTTTCTTT. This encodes CSVELGEGAMNTEAFF. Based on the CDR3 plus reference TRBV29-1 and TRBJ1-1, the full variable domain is SAVISQKPSRDICQRGTSLTIQCQVDSQVTMMFWYRQQPGQSLTLIATANQGSEATYESGFVIDKFPISRPNLTFSTLTVSNMSPEDSSIYLCSVELGEGAMNTEAFFGQGTRLTVV.

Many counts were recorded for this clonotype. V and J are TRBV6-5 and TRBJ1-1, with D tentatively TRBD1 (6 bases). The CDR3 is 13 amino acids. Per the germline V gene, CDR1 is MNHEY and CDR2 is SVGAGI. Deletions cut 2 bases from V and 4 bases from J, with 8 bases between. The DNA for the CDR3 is TGTGCCAGCAGTTACACAGGGACCACTGAAGCTTTCTTT. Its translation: CASSYTGTTEAFF.

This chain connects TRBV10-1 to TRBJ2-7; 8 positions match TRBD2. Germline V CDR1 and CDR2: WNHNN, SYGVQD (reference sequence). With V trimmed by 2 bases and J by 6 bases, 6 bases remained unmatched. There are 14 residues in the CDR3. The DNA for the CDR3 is TGCGCCAGCAGTGAGCCGGGACTAGATTCCGAGCAGTACTTC. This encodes CASSEPGLDSEQYF.

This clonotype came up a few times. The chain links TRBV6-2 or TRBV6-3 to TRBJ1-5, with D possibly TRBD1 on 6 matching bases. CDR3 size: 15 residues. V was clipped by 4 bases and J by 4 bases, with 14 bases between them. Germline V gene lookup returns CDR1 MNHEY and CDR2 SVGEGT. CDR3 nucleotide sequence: TGTGCCAGCAGTTTGGGCAGGGGATATAATCAGCCCCAGCATTTT. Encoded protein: CASSLGRGYNQPQHF.

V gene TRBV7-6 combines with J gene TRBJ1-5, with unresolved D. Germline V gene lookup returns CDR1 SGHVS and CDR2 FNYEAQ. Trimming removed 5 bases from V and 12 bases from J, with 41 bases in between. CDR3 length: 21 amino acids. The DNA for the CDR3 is TGTGCCAGCAGCCATTCACGCAGGAGTGACCTTCTCCCTCCTTCCAATCAAGACCAGCATTTT. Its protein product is CASSHSRRSDLLPPSNQDQHF.